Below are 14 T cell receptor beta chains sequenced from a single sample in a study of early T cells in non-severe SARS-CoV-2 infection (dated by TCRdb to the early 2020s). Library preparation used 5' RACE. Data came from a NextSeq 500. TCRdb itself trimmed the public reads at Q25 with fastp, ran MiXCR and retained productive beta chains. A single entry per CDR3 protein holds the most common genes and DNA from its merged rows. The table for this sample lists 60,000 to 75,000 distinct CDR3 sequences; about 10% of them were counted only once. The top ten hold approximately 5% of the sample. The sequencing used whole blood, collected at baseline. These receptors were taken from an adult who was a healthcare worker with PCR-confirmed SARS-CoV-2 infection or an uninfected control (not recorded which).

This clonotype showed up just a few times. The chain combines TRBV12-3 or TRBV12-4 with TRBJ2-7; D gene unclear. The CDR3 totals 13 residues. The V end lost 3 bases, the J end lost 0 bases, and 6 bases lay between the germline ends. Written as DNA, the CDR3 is TGTGCCAGCAGTTTTGGCACCTCCTACGAGCAGTACTTC. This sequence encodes CASSFGTSYEQYF.

CDR3 loop: CASSPTRVAKNIQYF. The CDR3 nucleotides read TGCGCCAGCAGTCCCACGAGGGTAGCCAAAAACATTCAGTACTTC. This chain connects TRBV5-1 to TRBJ2-4, with D maybe TRBD2 (5 bases). The germline V gene has CDR1 SGHRS and CDR2 YFSETQ. The CDR3 runs 15 residues. V was shortened by 5 bases and J by 0 bases, with 12 bases between the two germline ends.

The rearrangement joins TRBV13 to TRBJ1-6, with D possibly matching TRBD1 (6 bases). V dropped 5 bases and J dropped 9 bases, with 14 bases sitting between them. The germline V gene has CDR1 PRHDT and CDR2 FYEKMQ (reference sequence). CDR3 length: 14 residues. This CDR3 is CASSPGARLSPLHF. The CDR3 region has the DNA TGTGCCAGCAGCCCGGGGGCCCGTCTTTCACCCCTCCACTTT.

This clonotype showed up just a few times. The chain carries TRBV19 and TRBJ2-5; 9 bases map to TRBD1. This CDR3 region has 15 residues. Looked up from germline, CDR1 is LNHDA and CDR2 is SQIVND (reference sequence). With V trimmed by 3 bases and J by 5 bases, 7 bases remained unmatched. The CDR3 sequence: CASSILGQGFETQYF. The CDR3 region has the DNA TGTGCCAGTAGTATCTTGGGACAGGGTTTTGAGACCCAGTACTTC. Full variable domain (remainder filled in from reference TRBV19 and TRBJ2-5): DGGITQSPKYLFRKEGQNVTLSCEQNLNHDAMYWYRQDPGQGLRLIYYSQIVNDFQKGDIAEGYSVSREKKESFPLTVTSAQKNPTAFYLCASSILGQGFETQYFGPGTRLLVL.

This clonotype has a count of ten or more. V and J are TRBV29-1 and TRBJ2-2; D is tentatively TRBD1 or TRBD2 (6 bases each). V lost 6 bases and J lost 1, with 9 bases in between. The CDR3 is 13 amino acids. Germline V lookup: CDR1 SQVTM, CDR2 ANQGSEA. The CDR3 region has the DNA TGCAGCGTGGAGGGACAGAACACCGGGGAGCTGTTTTTT. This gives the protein CSVEGQNTGELFF.

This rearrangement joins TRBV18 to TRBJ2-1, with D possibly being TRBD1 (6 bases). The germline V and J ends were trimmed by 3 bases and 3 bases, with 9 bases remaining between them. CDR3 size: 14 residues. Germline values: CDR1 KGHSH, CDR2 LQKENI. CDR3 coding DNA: TGTGCCAGCTCACCGGACAGAAACTACAATGAGCAGTTCTTC. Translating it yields CASSPDRNYNEQFF.

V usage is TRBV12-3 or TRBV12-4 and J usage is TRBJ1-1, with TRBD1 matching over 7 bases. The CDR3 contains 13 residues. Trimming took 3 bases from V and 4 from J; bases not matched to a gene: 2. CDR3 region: CASSLAGGTEAFF. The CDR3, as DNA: TGTGCCAGCAGTTTGGCAGGGGGCACTGAAGCTTTCTTT.

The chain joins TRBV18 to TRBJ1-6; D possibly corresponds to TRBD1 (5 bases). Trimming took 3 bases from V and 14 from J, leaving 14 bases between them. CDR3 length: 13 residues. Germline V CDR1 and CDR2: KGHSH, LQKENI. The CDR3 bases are TGTGCCAGCTCACCCGACAGCGTGGGGACCCTCCACTTT. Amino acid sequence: CASSPDSVGTLHF.

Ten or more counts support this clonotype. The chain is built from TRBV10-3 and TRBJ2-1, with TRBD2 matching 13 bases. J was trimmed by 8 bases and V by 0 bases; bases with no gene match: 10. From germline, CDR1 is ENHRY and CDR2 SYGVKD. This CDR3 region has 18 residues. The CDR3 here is CAISESMVTSGRFDEQFF. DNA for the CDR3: TGTGCCATCAGTGAGTCGATGGTGACTAGCGGGAGGTTTGATGAGCAGTTCTTC.

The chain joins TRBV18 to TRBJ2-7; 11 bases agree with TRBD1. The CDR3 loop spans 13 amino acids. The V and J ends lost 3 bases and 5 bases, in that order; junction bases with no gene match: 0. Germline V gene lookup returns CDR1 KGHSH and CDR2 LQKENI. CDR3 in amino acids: CASSPGQGDEQYF. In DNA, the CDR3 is TGTGCCAGCTCACCGGGACAGGGGGACGAGCAGTACTTC.

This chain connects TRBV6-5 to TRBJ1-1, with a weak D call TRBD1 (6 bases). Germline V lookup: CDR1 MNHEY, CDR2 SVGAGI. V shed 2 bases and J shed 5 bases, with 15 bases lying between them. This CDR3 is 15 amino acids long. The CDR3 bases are TGTGCCAGCAGTTACGGGGTCTCCCAGGGGACTGAAGCTTTCTTT. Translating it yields CASSYGVSQGTEAFF.

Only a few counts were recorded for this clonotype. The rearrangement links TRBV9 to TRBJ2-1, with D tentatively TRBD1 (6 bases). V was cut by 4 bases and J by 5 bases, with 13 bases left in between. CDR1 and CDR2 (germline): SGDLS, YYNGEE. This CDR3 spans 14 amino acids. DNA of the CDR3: TGTGCCAGCAGCCCGTGGACAGCGAACAATGAGCAGTTCTTC. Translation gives CASSPWTANNEQFF.

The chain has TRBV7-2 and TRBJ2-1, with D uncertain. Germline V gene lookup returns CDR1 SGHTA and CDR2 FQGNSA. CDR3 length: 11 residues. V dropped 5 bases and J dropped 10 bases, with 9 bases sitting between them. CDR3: CASSLQLEQFF. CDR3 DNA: TGTGCCAGCAGCCTCCAACTAGAGCAGTTCTTC.

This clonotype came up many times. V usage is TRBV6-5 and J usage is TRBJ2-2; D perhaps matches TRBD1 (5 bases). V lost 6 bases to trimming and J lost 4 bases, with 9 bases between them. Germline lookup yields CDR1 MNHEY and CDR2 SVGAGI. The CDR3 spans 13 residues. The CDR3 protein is CASRSRATGELFF. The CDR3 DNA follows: TGTGCCAGCAGATCCAGGGCCACCGGGGAGCTGTTTTTT.